These 19 T cell receptor beta chains originate from one sample sequenced in a study of OX40 agonist ivuxolimab in advanced cancers. The library was obtained by the immunoSEQ multiplex PCR assay. TCRdb took this table from immuneACCESS and kept in-frame rearrangements with V and J called. Such tables lack part of the clones; where checked against another copy, unresolved V genes explain under half of the gap, and the rest is unexplained. This sample gives tens of thousands of clones in total; 85% to 90% of them show up just once. The ten largest clones represent roughly 4.5% of the sample. This specimen was CD4+ or CD8+ T cells sorted from blood, taken in a trial of the OX40 agonist ivuxolimab. Receptor source: an adult with an advanced solid tumor such as melanoma, head and neck, liver or kidney cancer.

The V and J genes are TRBV5-1 and TRBJ1-2, with a possible D match to TRBD1 (6 bases). Trimming pared 4 bases from V and 8 bases from J, leaving 18 bases between. The germline V gene encodes CDR1 SGHRS and CDR2 YFSETQ. The CDR3 sequence is 14 residues long. The CDR3 DNA reads as TGCGCCAGCAGCCTCGACGGGACAAGTGACGGCTACACCTTC. Its protein product is CASSLDGTSDGYTF.

V gene TRBV19 combines with J gene TRBJ2-5; D is possibly TRBD2 (5 bases). This CDR3 comprises 16 residues. Germline-derived CDR1 and CDR2 are LNHDA and SQIVND (reference sequence). Trimming cost V 4 bases and J 5 bases, with 20 bases left between them. The CDR3 DNA reads as TGTGCCAGTAGTAGGAGGCCAACCAATATCGGGGAGACCCAGTACTTC. Protein sequence: CASSRRPTNIGETQYF. The variable domain in full, completed from reference TRBV19 and TRBJ2-5, reads DGGITQSPKYLFRKEGQNVTLSCEQNLNHDAMYWYRQDPGQGLRLIYYSQIVNDFQKGDIAEGYSVSREKKESFPLTVTSAQKNPTAFYLCASSRRPTNIGETQYFGPGTRLLVL.

A note on this clone: Other DNA sequences in the sample encode the same CDR3. The chain combines TRBV6-5 with TRBJ2-5, with 9 nucleotides matching TRBD1. The CDR3 loop spans 12 amino acids. Germline V lookup: CDR1 MNHEY, CDR2 SVGAGI. The V and J ends lost 6 bases and 5 bases, in that order; junction bases with no gene match: 1. This CDR3 reads CASSGQGETQYF. In nucleotides, the CDR3 is TGTGCCAGCAGCGGACAGGGGGAGACCCAGTACTTC.

The CDR3 sequence is CAWTPWGGGSAGYTF. Here the CDR3 DNA reads TGTGCCTGGACCCCCTGGGGGGGCGGGTCCGCTGGCTACACCTTC. The rearrangement joins TRBV30 to TRBJ1-2; possible D gene TRBD1, 6 bases. V lost 4 bases and J 7 bases, leaving 22 bases between the germline ends. The CDR3 totals 15 residues. From germline, CDR1 is GTSNPN and CDR2 SVGIG (reference sequence).

This clone was picked up one time. The CDR3 is CASSPGQGRGYTF. CDR3 sequence (DNA): TGTGCCAGCTCACCTGGCCAGGGTAGGGGCTACACCTTC. The rearrangement links TRBV18 to TRBJ1-2, with D possibly being TRBD1 (5 bases). This CDR3 has 13 residues. The V gene lost 3 bases and the J gene lost 8 bases, with 13 bases spanning the gap. CDR1 and CDR2 from the germline V gene are KGHSH and LQKENI.

V is TRBV30 and J is TRBJ1-2, with 10 bases matching TRBD1. Trimming took 0 bases from V and 5 from J; bases not matched to a gene: 15. The CDR3 has 18 amino acids. Germline CDR1 is GTSNPN and CDR2 is SVGIG (reference sequence). The CDR3 loop is CAWSVMGGVTGGKYGYTF. In DNA, the CDR3 is TGTGCCTGGAGTGTAATGGGAGGGGTGACAGGGGGCAAGTATGGCTACACCTTC.

In its sample, this clone was seen once. This chain links TRBV27 with TRBJ2-2; D uncertain. CDR3 length: 13 amino acids. Germline values: CDR1 MNHEY, CDR2 SMNVEV (reference sequence). V lost 0 bases to trimming and J lost 4 bases, with 3 bases between them. The CDR3 loop reads CASSLSGTGELFF. Written as DNA, the CDR3 is TGTGCCAGCAGTTTATCGGGCACCGGGGAGCTGTTTTTT.

The chain has TRBV10-3 and TRBJ2-2, with 8 bases aligning to TRBD2. The CDR3 runs to 18 residues. J lost 1 base, V lost 7 bases, and 14 bases had no gene match. CDR1 ENHRY and CDR2 SYGVKD come from the germline V gene. CDR3 region: CAIKSGGEPEQNTGELFF. CDR3 sequence (DNA): TGTGCCATCAAGAGCGGGGGAGAACCCGAACAGAACACCGGGGAGCTGTTTTTT.

In its sample, this clone was seen once. This chain joins TRBV5-6 and TRBJ1-1; D call uncertain. CDR1 and CDR2 (germline): SGHDT, YYEEEE. The CDR3 contains 13 residues. Trimming cost V 4 bases and J 6 bases, with 13 bases left between them. CDR3 loop: CASSVLGRPEAFF. The CDR3 DNA sequence: TGTGCCAGCAGCGTTCTAGGGAGGCCTGAAGCTTTCTTT.

This chain uses TRBV29-1 with TRBJ2-3; D possibly corresponds to TRBD2 (5 bases). The germline V gene encodes CDR1 SQVTM and CDR2 ANQGSEA. Trimming shortened V by 8 bases and J by 0 bases, and 12 bases separated the two germline ends. This CDR3 has 13 residues. CDR3 coding DNA: TGCAGCTCGAGGGCAGATAGCACAGATACGCAGTATTTT. Translating it yields CSSRADSTDTQYF.

This clone was seen only once. The chain is built from TRBV10-3 and TRBJ2-1; D possibly corresponds to TRBD2 (6 bases). This CDR3 comprises 15 residues. V lost 0 bases and J lost 4, with 10 bases in between. Germline V gene lookup returns CDR1 ENHRY and CDR2 SYGVKD. CDR3 sequence reads: CAISESAGGYNEQFF. Here the CDR3 DNA reads TGTGCCATCAGTGAGTCGGCCGGGGGTTACAATGAGCAGTTCTTC.

This chain uses TRBV7-3 with TRBJ2-1; 7 bases map to TRBD1. Germline trimming cut 2 bases from V and 2 bases from J; bases unmatched to any gene: 0. This CDR3 is built from 14 residues. CDR1 SGHTA and CDR2 FQGTGA come from the germline V gene. CDR3 coding DNA: TGTGCCAGCAGCTTAGACAGGGCCTACAATGAGCAGTTCTTC. It yields the protein CASSLDRAYNEQFF.

The CDR3 protein is CASSSFQGGETQYF. The CDR3 bases are TGTGCCAGCAGCTCTTTCCAGGGGGGAGAGACCCAGTACTTC. This chain links TRBV11-3 with TRBJ2-5; perhaps TRBD1 as D (7 bases). This CDR3 is 14 amino acids long. Germline V gives CDR1 SGHNT, CDR2 YENEEA. Trimming cost V 4 bases and J 4 bases, with 13 bases left between them.

The genes are TRBV15 and TRBJ1-5; possibly TRBD1 for D (5 bases). The CDR3 contains 16 residues. V was shortened by 1 base and J by 0 bases, with 10 bases between the two germline ends. Germline CDR1 LNHNV, CDR2 YYDKDF (reference sequence). The CDR3 region has the DNA TGTGCCACCAGCAGAGCCGTAGGGGCTAGCAATCAGCCCCAGCATTTT. This encodes CATSRAVGASNQPQHF. Together with reference TRBV15 and TRBJ1-5, the CDR3 gives the full variable domain: DAMVIQNPRYQVTQFGKPVTLSCSQTLNHNVMYWYQQKSSQAPKLLFHYYDKDFNNEADTPDNFQSRRPNTSFCFLDIRSPGLGDTAMYLCATSRAVGASNQPQHFGDGTRLSIL.

The sample holds one count of this clone. The chain is built from TRBV11-2 and TRBJ2-5; D remains ambiguous. Germline V gene lookup returns CDR1 SGHAT and CDR2 FQNNGV. This CDR3 has 12 residues. The V end was cut by 7 bases, the J end by 6 bases, with 12 bases between. The DNA for the CDR3 is TGTGCCAGCACCCCGTCTGGGCAGACCCAGTACTTC. Translating it yields CASTPSGQTQYF.

The CDR3 DNA follows: TGTGCCAGTAGTATCTCGCAGGGCGGGACTTACGAGCAGTACTTC. Translating gives CASSISQGGTYEQYF. V usage is TRBV19 and J usage is TRBJ2-7, with D possibly TRBD2 on 6 matching bases. CDR1 and CDR2 (germline): LNHDA, SQIVND (reference sequence). Deletions cut 3 bases from V and 4 bases from J, with 16 bases between. The CDR3 has 15 residues.

This chain uses TRBV10-3 with TRBJ2-5; no firm D call. V was cut by 0 bases and J by 1 base, with 9 bases left in between. This CDR3 comprises 15 residues. Germline V gene sequence: CDR1 ENHRY, CDR2 SYGVKD. CDR3 loop: CAISESTGVQETQYF. CDR3 coding DNA: TGTGCCATCAGTGAGTCTACGGGTGTCCAAGAGACCCAGTACTTC.

The CDR3 protein is CASSLAGLSGGRTDTQYF. As DNA, the CDR3 is TGTGCCAGCAGCTTAGCGGGGCTTAGCGGGGGGAGAACAGATACGCAGTATTTT. The genes are TRBV7-9 and TRBJ2-3; TRBD2 agrees at 10 bases. Germline V lookup: CDR1 SEHNR, CDR2 FQNEAQ (reference sequence). V lost 0 bases and J lost 3; bases outside the gene matches: 9. This CDR3 region has 18 residues.

This chain links TRBV5-1 with TRBJ2-7, with TRBD1 identical over 9 bases. The junction had 3 bases not matched to a gene; V was cut back by 2 bases and J by 0 bases. CDR3 length: 15 residues. Germline CDR1 SGHRS, CDR2 YFSETQ. CDR3 nucleotides: TGCGCCAGCAGCTTTGGGACAGGGACCTCCTACGAGCAGTACTTC. The encoded protein is CASSFGTGTSYEQYF.